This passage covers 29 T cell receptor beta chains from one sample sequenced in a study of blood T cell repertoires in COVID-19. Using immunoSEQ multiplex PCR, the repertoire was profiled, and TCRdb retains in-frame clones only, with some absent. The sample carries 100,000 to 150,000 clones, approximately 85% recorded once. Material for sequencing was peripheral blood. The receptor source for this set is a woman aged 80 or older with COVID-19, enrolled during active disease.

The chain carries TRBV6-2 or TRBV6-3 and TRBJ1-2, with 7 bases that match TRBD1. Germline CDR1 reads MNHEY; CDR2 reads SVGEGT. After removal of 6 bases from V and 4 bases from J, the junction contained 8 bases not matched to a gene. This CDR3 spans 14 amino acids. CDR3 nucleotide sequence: TGTGCCAGCAGCCCCAGGGGGGAAGGCTATGGCTACACCTTC. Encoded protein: CASSPRGEGYGYTF.

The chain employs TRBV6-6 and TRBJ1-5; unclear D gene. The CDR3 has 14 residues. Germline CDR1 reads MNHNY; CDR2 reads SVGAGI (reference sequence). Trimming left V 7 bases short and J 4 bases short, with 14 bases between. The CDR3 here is CASTTDNGNQPQHF. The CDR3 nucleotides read TGTGCCAGCACCACCGATAACGGGAATCAGCCCCAGCATTTT.

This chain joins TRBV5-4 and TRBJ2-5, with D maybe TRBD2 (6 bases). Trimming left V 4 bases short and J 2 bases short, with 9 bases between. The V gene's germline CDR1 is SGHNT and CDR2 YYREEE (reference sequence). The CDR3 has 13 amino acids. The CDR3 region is CASSASEQETQYF. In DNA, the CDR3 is TGTGCCAGCAGCGCTAGCGAACAAGAGACCCAGTACTTC.

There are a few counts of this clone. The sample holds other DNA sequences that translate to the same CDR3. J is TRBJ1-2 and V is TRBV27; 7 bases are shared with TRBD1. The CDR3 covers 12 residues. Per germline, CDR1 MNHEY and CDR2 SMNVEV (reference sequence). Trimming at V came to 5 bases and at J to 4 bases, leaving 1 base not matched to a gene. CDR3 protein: CASSRQGYGYTF. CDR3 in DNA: TGTGCCAGCAGTCGACAGGGCTATGGCTACACCTTC.

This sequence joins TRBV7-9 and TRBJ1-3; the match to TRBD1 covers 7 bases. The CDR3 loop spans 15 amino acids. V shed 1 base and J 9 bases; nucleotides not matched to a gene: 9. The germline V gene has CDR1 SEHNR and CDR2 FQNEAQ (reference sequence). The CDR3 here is CASSLGQGDLGTIYF. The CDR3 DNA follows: TGTGCCAGCAGCTTAGGACAGGGTGATCTTGGCACCATATATTTT. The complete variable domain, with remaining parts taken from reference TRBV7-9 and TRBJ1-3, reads DTGVSQNPRHKITKRGQNVTFRCDPISEHNRLYWYRQTLGQGPEFLTYFQNEAQLEKSRLLSDRFSAERPKGSFSTLEIQRTEQGDSAMYLCASSLGQGDLGTIYFGEGSWLTVV.

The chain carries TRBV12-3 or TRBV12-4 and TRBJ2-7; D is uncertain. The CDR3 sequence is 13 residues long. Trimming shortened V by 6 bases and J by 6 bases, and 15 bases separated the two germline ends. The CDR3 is CASSRQNGGEQYF. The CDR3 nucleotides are TGTGCCAGCAGCCGACAAAATGGTGGCGAGCAGTACTTC.

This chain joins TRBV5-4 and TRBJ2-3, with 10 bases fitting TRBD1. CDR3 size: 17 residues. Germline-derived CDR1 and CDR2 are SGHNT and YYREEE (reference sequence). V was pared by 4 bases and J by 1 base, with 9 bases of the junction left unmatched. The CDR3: CASSLGQGKMGTDTQYF. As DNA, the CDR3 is TGTGCCAGCAGCCTGGGACAGGGGAAAATGGGCACAGATACGCAGTATTTT.

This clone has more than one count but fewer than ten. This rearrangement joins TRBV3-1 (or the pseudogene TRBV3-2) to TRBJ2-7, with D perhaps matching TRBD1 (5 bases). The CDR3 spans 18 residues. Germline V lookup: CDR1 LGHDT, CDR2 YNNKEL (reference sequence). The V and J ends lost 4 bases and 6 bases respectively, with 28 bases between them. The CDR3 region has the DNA TGTGCCAGCAGCCGTCGCTTACAATGGGCCCAGGAAGGGGTCGAGCAGTACTTC. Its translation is CASSRRLQWAQEGVEQYF.

The CDR3 loop reads CASSPPDTTGGYTF. CDR3 DNA sequence: TGTGCCAGCAGTCCCCCGGACACCACTGGGGGCTACACCTTC. The chain joins TRBV28 to TRBJ1-2; D is perhaps TRBD1 (5 bases). V was shortened by 5 bases and J by 8 bases, with 18 bases between the two germline ends. CDR1 and CDR2 (germline): MDHEN, SYDVKM. The CDR3 extends over 14 amino acids.

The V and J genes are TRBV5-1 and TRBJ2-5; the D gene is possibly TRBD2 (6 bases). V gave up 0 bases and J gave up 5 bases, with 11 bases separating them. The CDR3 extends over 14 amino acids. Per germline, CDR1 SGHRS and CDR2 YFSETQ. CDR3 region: CASSLVGGAETQYF. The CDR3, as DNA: TGCGCCAGCAGCTTGGTCGGAGGGGCGGAGACCCAGTACTTC.

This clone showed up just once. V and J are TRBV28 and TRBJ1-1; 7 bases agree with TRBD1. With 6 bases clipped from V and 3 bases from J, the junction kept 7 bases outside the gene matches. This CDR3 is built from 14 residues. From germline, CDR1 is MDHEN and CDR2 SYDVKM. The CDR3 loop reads CASSATGVDTEAFF. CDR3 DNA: TGTGCCAGCAGCGCCACAGGGGTGGACACTGAAGCTTTCTTT.

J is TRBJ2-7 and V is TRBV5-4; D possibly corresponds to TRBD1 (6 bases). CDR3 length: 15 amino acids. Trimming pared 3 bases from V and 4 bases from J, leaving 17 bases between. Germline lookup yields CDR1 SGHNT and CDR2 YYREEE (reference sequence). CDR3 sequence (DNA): TGTGCCAGCAGCTCCGGAACAGGGTTTAGGTACGAGCAGTACTTC. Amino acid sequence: CASSSGTGFRYEQYF.

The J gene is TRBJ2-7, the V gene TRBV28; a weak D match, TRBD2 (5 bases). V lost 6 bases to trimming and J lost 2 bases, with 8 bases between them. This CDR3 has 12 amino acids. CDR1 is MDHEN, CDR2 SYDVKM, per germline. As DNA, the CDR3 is TGTGCCAGCAGGCGGGCCACCTACGAGCAGTACTTC. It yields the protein CASRRATYEQYF.

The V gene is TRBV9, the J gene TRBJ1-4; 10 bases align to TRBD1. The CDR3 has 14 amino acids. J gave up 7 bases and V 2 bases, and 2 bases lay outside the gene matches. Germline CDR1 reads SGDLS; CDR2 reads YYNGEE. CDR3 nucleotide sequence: TGTGCCAGCAGCGTGACAGGGGGCGGTGAAAAACTGTTTTTT. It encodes CASSVTGGGEKLFF.

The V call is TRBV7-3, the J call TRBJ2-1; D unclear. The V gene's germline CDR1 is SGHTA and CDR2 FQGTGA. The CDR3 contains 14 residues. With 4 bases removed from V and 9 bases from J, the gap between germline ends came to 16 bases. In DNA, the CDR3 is TGTGCCAGCAGCTCCGCCAGTCGCGGCGGTGAGCAGTTCTTC. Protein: CASSSASRGGEQFF. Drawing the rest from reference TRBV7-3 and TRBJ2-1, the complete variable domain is GAGVSQTPSNKVTEKGKYVELRCDPISGHTALYWYRQSLGQGPEFLIYFQGTGAADDSGLPNDRFFAVRPEGSVSTLKIQRTERGDSAVYLCASSSASRGGEQFFGPGTRLTVL.

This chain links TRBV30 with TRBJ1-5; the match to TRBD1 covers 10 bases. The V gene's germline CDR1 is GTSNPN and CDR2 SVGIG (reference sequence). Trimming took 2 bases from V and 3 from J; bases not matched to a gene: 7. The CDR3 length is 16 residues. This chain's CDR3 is CAWSIRDRGNNQPQHF. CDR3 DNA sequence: TGTGCCTGGAGTATCCGGGACAGGGGAAACAATCAGCCCCAGCATTTT. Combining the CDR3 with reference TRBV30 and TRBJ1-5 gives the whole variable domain SQTIHQWPATLVQPVGSPLSLECTVEGTSNPNLYWYRQAAGRGLQLLFYSVGIGQISSEVPQNLSASRPQDRQFILSSKKLLLSDSGFYLCAWSIRDRGNNQPQHFGDGTRLSIL.

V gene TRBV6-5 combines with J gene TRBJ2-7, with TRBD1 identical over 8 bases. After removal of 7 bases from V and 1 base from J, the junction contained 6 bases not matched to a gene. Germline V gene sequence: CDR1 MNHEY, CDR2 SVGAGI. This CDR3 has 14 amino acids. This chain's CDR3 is CASKGTGSSYEQYF. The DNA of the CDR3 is TGTGCCAGCAAGGGGACAGGTTCTTCCTACGAGCAGTACTTC.

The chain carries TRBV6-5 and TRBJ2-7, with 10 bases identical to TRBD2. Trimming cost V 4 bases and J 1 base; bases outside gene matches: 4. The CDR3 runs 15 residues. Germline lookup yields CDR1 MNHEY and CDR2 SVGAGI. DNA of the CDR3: TGTGCCAGCAGTTCGAGGACTAGCGGATCCTACGAGCAGTACTTC. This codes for CASSSRTSGSYEQYF.

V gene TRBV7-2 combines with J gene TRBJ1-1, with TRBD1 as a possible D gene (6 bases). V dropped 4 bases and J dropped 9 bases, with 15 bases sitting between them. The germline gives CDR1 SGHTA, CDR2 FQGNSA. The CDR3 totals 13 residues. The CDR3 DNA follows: TGTGCCAGCAGCTCTTCTGGACAGAGTCAAGCTTTCTTT. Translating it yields CASSSSGQSQAFF.

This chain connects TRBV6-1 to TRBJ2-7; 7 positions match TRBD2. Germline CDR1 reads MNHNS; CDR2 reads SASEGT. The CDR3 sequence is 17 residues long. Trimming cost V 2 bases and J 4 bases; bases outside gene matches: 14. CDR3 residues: CASSEISRGGRRYEQYF. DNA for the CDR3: TGTGCCAGCAGTGAAATTTCTCGGGGCGGGAGAAGGTACGAGCAGTACTTC.

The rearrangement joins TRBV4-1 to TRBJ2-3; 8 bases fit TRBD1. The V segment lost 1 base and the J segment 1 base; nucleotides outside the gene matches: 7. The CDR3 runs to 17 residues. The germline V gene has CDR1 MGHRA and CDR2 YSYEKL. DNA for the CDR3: TGCGCCAGCAGCCAAGGGGAAACAGGGGGAGGCACAGATACGCAGTATTTT. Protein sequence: CASSQGETGGGTDTQYF.

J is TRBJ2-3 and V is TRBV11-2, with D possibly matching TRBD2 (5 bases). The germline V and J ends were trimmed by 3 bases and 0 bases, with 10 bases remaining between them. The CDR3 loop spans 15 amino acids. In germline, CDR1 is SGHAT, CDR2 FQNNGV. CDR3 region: CASSFRESSTDTQYF. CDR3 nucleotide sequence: TGTGCCAGCAGCTTCCGGGAAAGTAGCACAGATACGCAGTATTTT.

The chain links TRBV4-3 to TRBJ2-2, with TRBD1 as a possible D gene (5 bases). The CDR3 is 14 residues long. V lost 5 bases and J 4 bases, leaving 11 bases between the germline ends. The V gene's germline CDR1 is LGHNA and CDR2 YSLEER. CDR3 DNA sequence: TGCGCCAGCAGCGCCAGGGCCGCCACCGGGGAGCTGTTTTTT. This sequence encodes CASSARAATGELFF.

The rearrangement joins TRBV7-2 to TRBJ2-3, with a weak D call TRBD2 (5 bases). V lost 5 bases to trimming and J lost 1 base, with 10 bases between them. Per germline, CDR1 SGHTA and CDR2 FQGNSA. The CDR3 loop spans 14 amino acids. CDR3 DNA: TGTGCCAGCAGCGGGAGTCCTGGCACAGATACGCAGTATTTT. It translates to CASSGSPGTDTQYF. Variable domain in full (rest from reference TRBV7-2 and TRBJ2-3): GAGVSQSPSNKVTEKGKDVELRCDPISGHTALYWYRQSLGQGLEFLIYFQGNSAPDKSGLPSDRFSAERTGGSVSTLTIQRTQQEDSAVYLCASSGSPGTDTQYFGPGTRLTVL.

The DNA for the CDR3 is TGCGCCAGCAGCTTGGATCCAGGGAAGGACACTGAAGCTTTCTTT. The encoded protein is CASSLDPGKDTEAFF. This rearrangement joins TRBV5-1 to TRBJ1-1; the D gene is possibly TRBD1 (5 bases). The CDR3 has 15 amino acids. The germline gives CDR1 SGHRS, CDR2 YFSETQ. V was shortened by 0 bases and J by 3 bases, with 12 bases between the two germline ends. Based on the CDR3 plus reference TRBV5-1 and TRBJ1-1, the full variable domain is KAGVTQTPRYLIKTRGQQVTLSCSPISGHRSVSWYQQTPGQGLQFLFEYFSETQRNKGNFPGRFSGRQFSNSRSEMNVSTLELGDSALYLCASSLDPGKDTEAFFGQGTRLTVV.

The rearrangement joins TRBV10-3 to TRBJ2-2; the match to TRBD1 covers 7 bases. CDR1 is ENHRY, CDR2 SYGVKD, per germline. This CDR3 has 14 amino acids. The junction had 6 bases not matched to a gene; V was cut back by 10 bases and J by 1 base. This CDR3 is CATSGQQNTGELFF. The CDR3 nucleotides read TGTGCCACCTCGGGACAGCAGAACACCGGGGAGCTGTTTTTT.

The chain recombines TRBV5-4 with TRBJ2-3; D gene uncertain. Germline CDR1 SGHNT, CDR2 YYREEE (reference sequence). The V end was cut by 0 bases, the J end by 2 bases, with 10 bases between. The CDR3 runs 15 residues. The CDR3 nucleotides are TGTGCCAGCAGCTTGGTGCAGGATCCCACAGATACGCAGTATTTT. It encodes CASSLVQDPTDTQYF.

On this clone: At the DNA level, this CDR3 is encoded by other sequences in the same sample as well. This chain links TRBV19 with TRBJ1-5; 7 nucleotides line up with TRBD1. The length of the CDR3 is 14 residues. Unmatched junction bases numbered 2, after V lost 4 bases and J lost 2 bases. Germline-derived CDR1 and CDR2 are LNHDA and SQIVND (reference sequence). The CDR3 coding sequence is TGTGCCAGTAGTACTACAGGGGGCAATCAGCCCCAGCATTTT. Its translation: CASSTTGGNQPQHF.

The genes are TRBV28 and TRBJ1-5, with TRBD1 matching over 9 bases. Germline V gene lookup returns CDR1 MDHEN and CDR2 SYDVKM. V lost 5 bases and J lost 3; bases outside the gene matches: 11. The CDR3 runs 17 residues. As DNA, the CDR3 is TGTGCCAGCAGTGCGACAGGGGGGCGTAGGGTCAATCAGCCCCAGCATTTT. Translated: CASSATGGRRVNQPQHF.